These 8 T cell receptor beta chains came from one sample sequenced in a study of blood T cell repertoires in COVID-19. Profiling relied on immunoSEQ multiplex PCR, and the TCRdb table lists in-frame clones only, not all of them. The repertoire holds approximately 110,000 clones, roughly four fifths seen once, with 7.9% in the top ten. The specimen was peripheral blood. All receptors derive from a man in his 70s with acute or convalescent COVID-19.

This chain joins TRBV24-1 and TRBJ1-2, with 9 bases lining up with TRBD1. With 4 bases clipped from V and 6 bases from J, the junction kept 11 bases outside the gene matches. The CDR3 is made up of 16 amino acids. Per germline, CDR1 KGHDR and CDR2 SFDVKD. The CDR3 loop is CATSDAGTGLVDGYTF. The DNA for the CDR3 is TGTGCCACCAGTGACGCCGGGACAGGGTTGGTGGATGGCTACACCTTC.

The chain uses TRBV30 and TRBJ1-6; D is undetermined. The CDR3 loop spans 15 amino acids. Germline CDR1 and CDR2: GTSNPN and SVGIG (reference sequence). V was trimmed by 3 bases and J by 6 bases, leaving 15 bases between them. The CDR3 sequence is CAWSPTSGRNSPLHF. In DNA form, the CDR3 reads TGTGCCTGGAGCCCAACTAGTGGACGTAATTCACCCCTCCACTTT. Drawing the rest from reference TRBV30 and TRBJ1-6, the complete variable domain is SQTIHQWPATLVQPVGSPLSLECTVEGTSNPNLYWYRQAAGRGLQLLFYSVGIGQISSEVPQNLSASRPQDRQFILSSKKLLLSDSGFYLCAWSPTSGRNSPLHFGNGTRLTVT.

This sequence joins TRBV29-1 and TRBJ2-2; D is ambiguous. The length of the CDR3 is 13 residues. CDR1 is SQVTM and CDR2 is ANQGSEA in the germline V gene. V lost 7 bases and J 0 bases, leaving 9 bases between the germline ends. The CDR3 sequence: CSATLANTGELFF. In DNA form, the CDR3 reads TGCAGCGCCACCCTAGCGAACACCGGGGAGCTGTTTTTT.

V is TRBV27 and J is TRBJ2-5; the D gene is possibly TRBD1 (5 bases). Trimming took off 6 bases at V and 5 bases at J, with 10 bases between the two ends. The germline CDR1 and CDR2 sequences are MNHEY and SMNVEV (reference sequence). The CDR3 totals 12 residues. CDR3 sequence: CASSPRGETQYF. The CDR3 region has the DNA TGTGCCAGCAGCCCAAGGGGCGAGACCCAGTACTTC.

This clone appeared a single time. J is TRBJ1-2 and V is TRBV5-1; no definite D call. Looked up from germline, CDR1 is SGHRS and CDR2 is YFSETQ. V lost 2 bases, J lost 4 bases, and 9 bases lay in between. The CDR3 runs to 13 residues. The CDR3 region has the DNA TGCGCCAGCAGCTTAGAGTCAGGCTATGGCTACACCTTC. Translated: CASSLESGYGYTF.

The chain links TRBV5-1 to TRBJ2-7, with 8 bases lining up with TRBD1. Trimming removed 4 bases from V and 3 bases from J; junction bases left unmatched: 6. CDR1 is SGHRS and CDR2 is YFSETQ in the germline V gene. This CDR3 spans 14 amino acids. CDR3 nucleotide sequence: TGCGCCAGCAGCAAAGGACAGGGTCTCTACGAGCAGTACTTC. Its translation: CASSKGQGLYEQYF. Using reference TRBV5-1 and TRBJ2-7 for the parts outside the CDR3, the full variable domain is KAGVTQTPRYLIKTRGQQVTLSCSPISGHRSVSWYQQTPGQGLQFLFEYFSETQRNKGNFPGRFSGRQFSNSRSEMNVSTLELGDSALYLCASSKGQGLYEQYFGPGTRLTVT.

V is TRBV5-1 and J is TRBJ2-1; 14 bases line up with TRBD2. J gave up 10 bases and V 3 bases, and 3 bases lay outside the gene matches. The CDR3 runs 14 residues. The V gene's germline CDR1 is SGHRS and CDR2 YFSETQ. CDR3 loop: CASSSGTSGGEQFF. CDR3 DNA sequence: TGCGCCAGCAGCTCCGGGACTAGCGGGGGCGAGCAGTTCTTC. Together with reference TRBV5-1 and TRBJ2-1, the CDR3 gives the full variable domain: KAGVTQTPRYLIKTRGQQVTLSCSPISGHRSVSWYQQTPGQGLQFLFEYFSETQRNKGNFPGRFSGRQFSNSRSEMNVSTLELGDSALYLCASSSGTSGGEQFFGPGTRLTVL.

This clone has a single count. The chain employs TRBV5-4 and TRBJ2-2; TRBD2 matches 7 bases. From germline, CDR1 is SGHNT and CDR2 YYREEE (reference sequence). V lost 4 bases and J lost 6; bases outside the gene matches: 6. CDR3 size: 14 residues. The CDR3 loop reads CASSLGRAAGELFF. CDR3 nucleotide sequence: TGTGCCAGCAGCCTAGGGAGGGCGGCCGGGGAGCTGTTTTTT.